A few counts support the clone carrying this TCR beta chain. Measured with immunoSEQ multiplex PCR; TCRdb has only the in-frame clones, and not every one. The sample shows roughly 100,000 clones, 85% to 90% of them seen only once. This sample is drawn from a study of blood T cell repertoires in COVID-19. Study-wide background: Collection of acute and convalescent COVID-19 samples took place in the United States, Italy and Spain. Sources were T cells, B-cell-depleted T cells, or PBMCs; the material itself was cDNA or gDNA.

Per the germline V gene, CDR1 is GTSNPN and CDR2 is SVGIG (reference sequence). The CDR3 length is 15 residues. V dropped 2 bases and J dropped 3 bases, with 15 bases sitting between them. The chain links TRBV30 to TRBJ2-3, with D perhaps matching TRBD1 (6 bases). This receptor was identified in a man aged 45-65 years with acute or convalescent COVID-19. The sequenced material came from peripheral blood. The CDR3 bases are TGTGCCTGGAGTAGGGGGATGGCCGGGACAGATACGCAGTATTTT. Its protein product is CAWSRGMAGTDTQYF.